The source of this TCR beta chain is a study of T cells in localized non-small cell lung cancer. Concerning this clone itself: Its target is not known.

The CDR3 consists of 15 residues. The V and J ends lost 0 bases and 7 bases respectively, with 15 bases between them. Germline CDR1 and CDR2: LNHDA and SQIVND (reference sequence). Method: immunoSEQ multiplex PCR; TCRdb's copy keeps in-frame clones and lacks some. Of tens of thousands of clones listed, roughly 91% were seen once; the top ten hold roughly 20%. Study-level results: Uninvolved adjacent lung showed the highest T cell clonality, exceeding tumor. Elevated blood T cell density was associated with longer overall survival.

The sample consisted of peripheral blood, taken before any cancer treatment. The chain joins TRBV19 to TRBJ1-1; D not certain. The receptor comes from a woman aged 35 to 75 with stage I squamous cell lung carcinoma. The CDR3 DNA follows: TGTGCCAGTAGTATAGACCGGACCCAACGGGGTGAAGCTTTCTTT. Translation: CASSIDRTQRGEAFF.